One sample yielded the 27 T cell receptor beta chains listed below, sequenced in a study of T cells in Graves' hyperthyroidism and ophthalmopathy. Authors of the study amplified TCR beta CDR3 regions from RNA transcripts. The HTBI set primed first-round TCR CDR3 RT-PCR. TCRdb processed the multiplex PCR reads anew with MiXCR; each CDR3 protein has one entry. The sample has nearly 600,000 distinct CDR3 sequences, approximately 13% seen once; the top ten hold roughly 6.2%. Input material: blood. Receptors were obtained from a woman in her twenties or thirties with Graves' hyperthyroidism that later progressed to Graves' ophthalmopathy.

This clonotype occurred many times. The chain has TRBV11-2 and TRBJ1-6; TRBD1 matches at 7 bases. J lost 11 bases, V lost 4 bases, and 14 bases had no gene match. Germline CDR1 SGHAT, CDR2 FQNNGV. The CDR3 runs 16 residues. The CDR3 DNA reads TGTGCCAGCAGCTGGCCAGAGGGACAGTCGGGGACACCCCTCCACTTT. It is translated as CASSWPEGQSGTPLHF.

The sample holds many counts of this clonotype. CDR3 sequence (DNA): TGTGCCAGCAGCTTTAGAAGGGAAGGCACTGAAGCTTTCTTT. Translation: CASSFRREGTEAFF. J is TRBJ1-1 and V is TRBV7-9; no firm D call. The germline gives CDR1 SEHNR, CDR2 FQNEAQ (reference sequence). Deletions cut 3 bases from V and 4 bases from J, with 12 bases between. This CDR3 has 14 residues.

The sample holds one count of this clonotype. V usage is TRBV7-3 and J usage is TRBJ2-5; a weak D match, TRBD2 (5 bases). V was trimmed by 5 bases and J by 5 bases, leaving 18 bases between them. Germline V lookup: CDR1 SGHTA, CDR2 FQGTGA. This CDR3 region has 15 residues. CDR3 loop: CASSLRCGGGETQYF. As DNA, the CDR3 is TGTGCCAGCAGCCTTCGATGTGGCGGCGGGGAGACCCAGTACTTC.

The gene calls are TRBV2 and TRBJ1-5, with TRBD1 identical over 7 bases. Germline V gene lookup returns CDR1 SNHLY and CDR2 FYNNEI. J lost 4 bases, V lost 5 bases, and 11 bases had no gene match. The CDR3 loop spans 16 amino acids. The chain's CDR3 is CASSSLGDRNNQPQHF. The CDR3 bases are TGTGCCAGCAGTTCCCTTGGGGACAGAAATAATCAGCCCCAGCATTTT.

The chain carries TRBV27 and TRBJ1-1; 9 nucleotides match TRBD1. The V segment lost 5 bases and the J segment 7 bases; nucleotides outside the gene matches: 2. The germline V gene encodes CDR1 MNHEY and CDR2 SMNVEV (reference sequence). CDR3 length: 12 amino acids. CDR3 nucleotide sequence: TGTGCCAGCAGTAGACAGGGGGGTGAAGCTTTCTTT. Translating it yields CASSRQGGEAFF.

This clonotype turned up a few times. V usage is TRBV5-4 and J usage is TRBJ2-3, with 10 bases identical to TRBD2. The CDR3 extends over 20 amino acids. The V segment lost 4 bases and the J segment 4 bases; nucleotides outside the gene matches: 21. CDR1 SGHNT and CDR2 YYREEE come from the germline V gene (reference sequence). CDR3 region: CASSQRSFSGRAPPPDTQYF. Here the CDR3 DNA reads TGTGCCAGCAGCCAACGCTCGTTCAGCGGGAGGGCCCCCCCCCCAGATACGCAGTATTTT.

This clonotype was counted between two and nine times. V gene TRBV25-1 combines with J gene TRBJ1-2; perhaps TRBD1 as D (6 bases). Trimming removed 8 bases at V and 2 bases at J, with 9 bases between. Germline V gene lookup returns CDR1 MGHDK and CDR2 SYGVNS. The CDR3 runs 12 residues. The CDR3 reads CASLTGNYGYTF. The CDR3 nucleotides read TGTGCCAGCCTTACAGGGAACTATGGCTACACCTTC.

This clonotype was observed at least ten times. The chain employs TRBV28 and TRBJ1-1, with D unclear. The germline V and J ends were trimmed by 7 bases and 0 bases, with 6 bases remaining between them. The germline CDR1 and CDR2 sequences are MDHEN and SYDVKM. The CDR3 length is 12 residues. This CDR3 reads CASINMNTEAFF. The DNA for the CDR3 is TGTGCCAGCATAAACATGAACACTGAAGCTTTCTTT.

Note on this clonotype: One junction end disagrees with the germline gene, perhaps due to a read error. The chain carries TRBV6-2 or TRBV6-3 and TRBJ2-4, with D maybe TRBD1 (6 bases). The germline gives CDR1 MNHEY, CDR2 SVGEGT. The CDR3 spans 14 residues. CDR3: CASSTTGGKTIQYF. The CDR3 DNA reads TGTGCCAGCAGTACGACAGGAGGCAAAACCATTCAGTACTTC.

This clonotype was counted ten times or more. The rearrangement links TRBV5-1 to TRBJ2-2; possibly TRBD1 or TRBD2 for D (5 bases each). Deletions cut 0 bases from V and 7 bases from J, with 13 bases between. This CDR3 spans 15 amino acids. The V gene's germline CDR1 is SGHRS and CDR2 YFSETQ. CDR3 protein: CASSLDAGTGGELFF. CDR3 coding DNA: TGCGCCAGCAGCTTGGATGCAGGGACCGGCGGGGAGCTGTTTTTT.

This clonotype has at least ten counts. The rearrangement links TRBV12-3 or TRBV12-4 to TRBJ1-5; tentative D call: TRBD1 (5 bases). V gave up 0 bases and J gave up 4 bases, with 10 bases separating them. CDR3 length equals 15 residues. The chain's CDR3 is CASSLAGGGNQPQHF. CDR3 sequence (DNA): TGTGCCAGCAGTTTAGCCGGGGGGGGAAATCAGCCCCAGCATTTT.

This clonotype was counted between two and nine times. The chain is built from TRBV19 and TRBJ1-4; a possible D gene is TRBD1 (6 bases). The CDR3 is 16 amino acids. The V and J ends lost 5 bases and 4 bases respectively, with 17 bases between them. CDR1 is LNHDA, CDR2 SQIVND, per germline (reference sequence). Here the CDR3 reads CASSPPTGFHNEKLFF. CDR3 coding DNA: TGTGCCAGTAGTCCCCCGACAGGCTTCCATAATGAAAAACTGTTTTTT. Using reference TRBV19 and TRBJ1-4 for the parts outside the CDR3, the full variable domain is DGGITQSPKYLFRKEGQNVTLSCEQNLNHDAMYWYRQDPGQGLRLIYYSQIVNDFQKGDIAEGYSVSREKKESFPLTVTSAQKNPTAFYLCASSPPTGFHNEKLFFGSGTQLSVL.

This clonotype was detected once. The gene calls are TRBV27 and TRBJ1-1; no reliable D call. The V and J ends lost 2 bases and 4 bases respectively, with 11 bases between them. Looked up from germline, CDR1 is MNHEY and CDR2 is SMNVEV (reference sequence). This CDR3 has 14 amino acids. In DNA, the CDR3 is TGTGCCAGCAGTTTACTCGGTATGAGCACTGAAGCTTTCTTT. This sequence encodes CASSLLGMSTEAFF.

This clonotype was counted many times. In nucleotides, the CDR3 is TGTGCCAGCAGTTACCGGGCAGCGGGTGAAAAACTGTTTTTT. Translation: CASSYRAAGEKLFF. The V call is TRBV6-5, the J call TRBJ1-4; D ambiguous. Trimming stripped 2 bases from V and 7 bases from J, with 11 bases between. The germline gives CDR1 MNHEY, CDR2 SVGAGI. This CDR3 spans 14 amino acids.

The chain links TRBV30 to TRBJ2-1; D gene ambiguous. The CDR3 runs 13 residues. Germline values: CDR1 GTSNPN, CDR2 SVGIG (reference sequence). V shed 0 bases and J shed 5 bases, with 8 bases lying between them. Here the CDR3 DNA reads TGTGCCTGGAGTGTACGTGGGAACAATGAGCAGTTCTTC. Its translation is CAWSVRGNNEQFF.

The table lists this clonotype with many counts. This rearrangement joins TRBV12-3 or TRBV12-4 to TRBJ2-1; TRBD2 aligns across 8 bases. Trimming took 0 bases from V and 7 from J; bases not matched to a gene: 14. The length of the CDR3 is 18 residues. CDR3 protein: CASSLAGGGLGGGNEQFF. The CDR3 DNA reads TGTGCCAGCAGTTTAGCTGGGGGGGGACTAGGGGGAGGGAATGAGCAGTTCTTC.

Turning to this clonotype: This may be a read error, as it is one base from a much larger clone. The rearrangement joins TRBV27 to TRBJ1-2; D is perhaps TRBD1 (5 bases). CDR1 is MNHEY, CDR2 SMNVEV, per germline (reference sequence). CDR3 length: 12 residues. CDR3 DNA sequence: TGTGCCAGCAGTTCCTCAGGGACTGGCTACGCCTTC. Amino acids: CASSSSGTGYAF.

This clonotype was seen at least ten times. This chain connects TRBV7-8 to TRBJ1-2; 7 nucleotides match TRBD1. J gave up 8 bases and V 5 bases, and 14 bases lay outside the gene matches. The CDR3 extends over 15 amino acids. The germline V gene encodes CDR1 SGHVS and CDR2 FQNEAQ. CDR3 sequence: CASSPPRQGENGYTF. In DNA, the CDR3 is TGTGCCAGCAGCCCCCCGCGACAGGGTGAGAACGGCTACACCTTC.

This clonotype has ten or more counts. The genes are TRBV30 and TRBJ1-2; D remains ambiguous. Germline CDR1 and CDR2: GTSNPN and SVGIG (reference sequence). V lost 4 bases, J lost 8 bases, and 20 bases lay in between. The length of the CDR3 is 14 residues. CDR3 bases: TGTGCCTGGATCACAGCCCGGGATCCTAGGGGCTACACCTTC. This sequence encodes CAWITARDPRGYTF.

This clonotype has at least ten counts. The rearrangement uses TRBV24-1 and TRBJ2-1; the D gene is possibly TRBD2 (5 bases). Germline CDR1 reads KGHDR; CDR2 reads SFDVKD. V was clipped by 2 bases and J by 6 bases, with 13 bases between them. The CDR3 consists of 15 residues. CDR3: CATSDSRGTGNEQFF. CDR3 coding DNA: TGTGCCACCAGTGATTCCCGGGGTACCGGCAATGAGCAGTTCTTC.

This clonotype was counted many times. V and J are TRBV11-3 and TRBJ2-1; 9 nucleotides match TRBD1. CDR1 and CDR2 from the germline V gene are SGHNT and YENEEA. The V segment lost 0 bases and the J segment 14 bases; nucleotides outside the gene matches: 2. This CDR3 is built from 12 residues. The CDR3 loop is CASSLDWTGEFF. The CDR3, as DNA: TGTGCCAGCAGCTTAGACTGGACAGGGGAGTTCTTC.

The chain uses TRBV27 and TRBJ1-1; 7 bases align to TRBD1. The CDR3 has 15 residues. The V gene end was trimmed by 2 bases and the J gene end by 3 bases; junction bases not matched to a gene: 6. The germline V gene has CDR1 MNHEY and CDR2 SMNVEV (reference sequence). CDR3 sequence: CASSLRVQGYTEAFF. DNA of the CDR3: TGTGCCAGCAGTTTAAGGGTACAGGGGTACACTGAAGCTTTCTTT.

This chain connects TRBV30 to TRBJ2-2, with TRBD2 matching 7 bases. V dropped 0 bases and J dropped 6; count of bases not matched to a gene: 4. The germline V gene has CDR1 GTSNPN and CDR2 SVGIG (reference sequence). This CDR3 spans 14 amino acids. CDR3 amino acids: CAWSVAGRAGELFF. CDR3 bases: TGTGCCTGGAGTGTGGCAGGGAGGGCCGGGGAGCTGTTTTTT. Supplemented by reference TRBV30 and TRBJ2-2, the full variable domain reads SQTIHQWPATLVQPVGSPLSLECTVEGTSNPNLYWYRQAAGRGLQLLFYSVGIGQISSEVPQNLSASRPQDRQFILSSKKLLLSDSGFYLCAWSVAGRAGELFFGEGSRLTVL.

In its sample, this clonotype was seen many times. The V gene is TRBV7-2, the J gene TRBJ2-2; 7 bases map to TRBD2. Germline V gene lookup returns CDR1 SGHTA and CDR2 FQGNSA. J was trimmed by 3 bases and V by 2 bases; bases with no gene match: 3. This CDR3 has 15 amino acids. CDR3: CASSLIAGDTGELFF. In DNA, the CDR3 is TGTGCCAGCAGCTTAATTGCGGGAGACACCGGGGAGCTGTTTTTT.

The V call is TRBV12-3 or TRBV12-4, the J call TRBJ2-7, with TRBD2 matching 10 bases. V lost 3 bases to trimming and J lost 5 bases; unmatched junction nucleotides: 13. CDR3 length: 17 amino acids. The CDR3 DNA is TGTGCCAGCAGTTTCGGAAGCGGGAGGGCCCTAAGGGACGAGCAGTACTTC. Protein: CASSFGSGRALRDEQYF.

The sample holds many counts of this clonotype. The rearrangement links TRBV10-3 to TRBJ2-1; TRBD1 or TRBD2 may be the D gene (5 bases each). Germline assignment: CDR1 ENHRY and CDR2 SYGVKD. V gave up 5 bases and J gave up 3 bases, with 14 bases separating them. CDR3 length: 15 amino acids. In nucleotides, the CDR3 is TGTGCCATCAGTACTTTGAGGGGAAACTACAATGAGCAGTTCTTC. It encodes CAISTLRGNYNEQFF.

This clonotype has only a few counts. CDR3 nucleotides: TGTGCCAGCAGCCAAATAAGGTCGGGCGGAAACACCATATATTTT. Protein sequence: CASSQIRSGGNTIYF. The chain is built from TRBV3-1 and TRBJ1-3; D remains ambiguous. V gave up 2 bases and J gave up 4 bases, with 12 bases separating them. The CDR3 extends over 15 amino acids. Germline V gene lookup returns CDR1 LGHDT and CDR2 YNNKEL (reference sequence).